This T cell receptor beta chain was identified in a study of CD8 T cells in ankylosing spondylitis. Germline CDR1 KGHSH, CDR2 LQKENI. CDR3 length: 16 amino acids. V shed 0 bases and J shed 5 bases, with 14 bases lying between them. TCRdb fed the 5' RACE reads into MiXCR, producing one record per CDR3 protein. This table holds 150,000 to 200,000 distinct CDR3 sequences, approximately 20% found once. The study's findings and limits: Disease-linked clones reportedly concentrated significantly in matched ankylosing spondylitis synovial fluid. Some of the motif variants had earlier been found in reactive arthritis patients' fluid and blood.

To note about this clonotype: As yet, its antigen is unknown. This likely comes from a read error, as the CDR3 has no conserved phenylalanine or tryptophan at its end.

The chain is built from TRBV18 and TRBJ2-1, with D possibly TRBD2 on 5 matching bases. The TCR sequence derives from a male donor with ankylosing spondylitis or in good health (not recorded which). Sequencing used blood, either unsorted or a sorted T cell fraction (not recorded which). The CDR3 nucleotides are TGTGCCAGCTCACCACCTAACGGGAAACATAACAATGAGCAGTTCTCC. Protein: CASSPPNGKHNNEQFS.